This T cell receptor beta chain came from a study of cytomegalovirus exposure and HLA in healthy donors. Study details: HLA-typed donors were the source of about 85 million unique TCRs held in an early data release.

The PCR used 60 Vbeta and 13 Jbeta primers. TCRdb's table, derived via immunoSEQ multiplex PCR, lists solely in-frame clones and lacks some. The table lists 200,000 to 250,000 clones, 77% of them singletons. Germline loops: CDR1 DFQATT, CDR2 SNEGSKA (reference sequence). Trimming removed 6 bases at V and 8 bases at J, with 7 bases between. This CDR3 contains 10 residues. This chain joins TRBV20-1 and TRBJ1-4; D remains ambiguous. The sequence was obtained from a woman aged 55-69 years in good health and CMV-seropositive. The source material was PBMCs. CDR3 protein: CSAVEEKLFF. The CDR3 DNA reads as TGCAGTGCCGTAGAAGAAAAACTGTTTTTT.